These 18 T cell receptor beta chains came from one sample sequenced in a study of T cell responses to AZD1222 COVID-19 vaccine. TCRdb's copy holds only in-frame clones and misses some; the assay was immunoSEQ multiplex PCR. The sample has some 150,000 clones, roughly 91% seen once. The sequencing used peripheral blood, collected 28 days after the second AZD1222 dose. Receptor source: an adult who received the AZD1222 COVID-19 vaccine.

J is TRBJ2-7 and V is TRBV11-1; 11 nucleotides agree with TRBD2. The CDR3 sequence is 14 residues long. V gave up 7 bases and J gave up 2 bases; unmatched junction bases: 4. The germline gives CDR1 SGHAT, CDR2 FQDESV (reference sequence). CDR3 region: CASTELAGAYEQYF. The CDR3 region has the DNA TGTGCCAGCACCGAACTAGCGGGAGCCTACGAGCAGTACTTC.

The rearrangement uses TRBV4-1 and TRBJ2-7, with a tentative D call TRBD2 (6 bases). This CDR3 region has 15 residues. Trimming left V 2 bases short and J 5 bases short, with 16 bases between. The germline V gene has CDR1 MGHRA and CDR2 YSYEKL. CDR3 coding DNA: TGCGCCAGCAGCCAAACTATGGGACTGAAGAACGAGCAGTACTTC. Its protein is CASSQTMGLKNEQYF.

This rearrangement joins TRBV6-5 to TRBJ2-1; TRBD2 matches at 7 bases. CDR1 is MNHEY, CDR2 SVGAGI, per germline. The CDR3 is made up of 15 amino acids. V trimming: 3 bases; J trimming: 4 bases; junction bases outside the gene matches: 6. CDR3 residues: CASSYGRGPYNEQFF. CDR3 bases: TGTGCCAGCAGTTATGGGAGGGGTCCGTACAATGAGCAGTTCTTC.

This clone was counted once. This chain links TRBV19 with TRBJ1-2; TRBD1 aligns across 7 bases. Germline CDR1 is LNHDA and CDR2 is SQIVND (reference sequence). This CDR3 has 13 residues. V dropped 5 bases and J dropped 7; count of bases not matched to a gene: 7. CDR3 in amino acids: CASSPTGMGGYTF. In nucleotides, the CDR3 is TGTGCCAGTAGTCCGACAGGGATGGGTGGCTACACCTTC.

The J gene is TRBJ2-1, the V gene TRBV7-9; 9 nucleotides align to TRBD2. Germline CDR1 reads SEHNR; CDR2 reads FQNEAQ (reference sequence). This CDR3 has 15 residues. The J segment lost 6 bases and the V segment lost 0 bases, leaving 3 bases of the junction unmatched. CDR3 in DNA: TGTGCCAGCAGCTTAGCGGGCGGGAGGGCCAATGAGCAGTTCTTC. The encoded protein is CASSLAGGRANEQFF.

The chain couples TRBV10-3 to TRBJ1-5; D might be TRBD1 (6 bases). Germline loops: CDR1 ENHRY, CDR2 SYGVKD. The CDR3 runs 17 residues. The ends were cut back, 1 base at V and 9 bases at J, with 22 bases in the middle. CDR3 sequence (DNA): TGTGCCATCAGTGAGTTTACAGGGTTCGCCCATGGTTGGCCCCAGCATTTT. Protein: CAISEFTGFAHGWPQHF.

The V call is TRBV15, the J call TRBJ1-2; a weak D match, TRBD1 (6 bases). The germline V gene encodes CDR1 LNHNV and CDR2 YYDKDF (reference sequence). The CDR3 length is 14 residues. V lost 5 bases and J lost 3, with 13 bases in between. The DNA for the CDR3 is TGTGCCACCAGCTCCCAGGGGCGTGACTATGGCTACACCTTC. Its translation: CATSSQGRDYGYTF.

This clone was detected a few times. This rearrangement joins TRBV2 to TRBJ1-1; no definite D call. Germline lookup yields CDR1 SNHLY and CDR2 FYNNEI. Trimming shortened V by 8 bases and J by 3 bases, and 13 bases separated the two germline ends. This CDR3 has 13 residues. For the CDR3, the DNA is TGTGCCAGCGAGGTGGGCGCAGACACTGAAGCTTTCTTT. This gives the protein CASEVGADTEAFF.

The chain links TRBV2 to TRBJ2-1; maybe TRBD2 (5 bases). From germline, CDR1 is SNHLY and CDR2 FYNNEI. Between the trimmed V and J ends, which lost 0 bases and 5 bases, there was a span of 11 bases. The length of the CDR3 is 15 residues. DNA of the CDR3: TGTGCCAGCAGTGAAGCGGCCAGGAGGAACAATGAGCAGTTCTTC. Its protein is CASSEAARRNNEQFF. The full variable domain, completed using reference TRBV2 and TRBJ2-1, is EPEVTQTPSHQVTQMGQEVILRCVPISNHLYFYWYRQILGQKVEFLVSFYNNEISEKSEIFDDQFSVERPDGSNFTLKIRSTKLEDSAMYFCASSEAARRNNEQFFGPGTRLTVL.

The J gene is TRBJ2-1, the V gene TRBV5-4; D uncertain. The V gene's germline CDR1 is SGHNT and CDR2 YYREEE (reference sequence). This CDR3 region has 12 residues. Trimming left V 0 bases short and J 8 bases short, with 6 bases between. This CDR3 reads CASSLEADEQFF. The DNA of the CDR3 is TGTGCCAGCAGCTTGGAGGCCGATGAGCAGTTCTTC.

This clone is a singleton in its sample. The chain employs TRBV28 and TRBJ1-2; the D gene is possibly TRBD1 (6 bases). The V end was cut by 7 bases, the J end by 4 bases, with 10 bases between. Germline CDR1 and CDR2: MDHEN and SYDVKM. This CDR3 is built from 12 residues. CDR3 sequence (DNA): TGTGCCAGCATGGACAGCTTCTATGGCTACACCTTC. Translation gives CASMDSFYGYTF.

DNA for the CDR3: TGCGCCAGCAGCCAAGGACTAGCGGGGGCCTACAATGAGCAGTTCTTC. Its translation: CASSQGLAGAYNEQFF. The chain carries TRBV5-1 and TRBJ2-1, with 13 bases that match TRBD2. Germline V gives CDR1 SGHRS, CDR2 YFSETQ. V shed 4 bases and J 2 bases; nucleotides not matched to a gene: 3. The length of the CDR3 is 16 residues.

This sequence joins TRBV5-1 and TRBJ2-7, with D unresolved. Germline V gene sequence: CDR1 SGHRS, CDR2 YFSETQ. The CDR3 has 10 residues. V was clipped by 7 bases and J by 6 bases, with 8 bases between them. CDR3 sequence (DNA): TGCGCCAGCGGAGCCCCCGAGCAGTACTTC. Amino acids: CASGAPEQYF.

V is TRBV29-1 and J is TRBJ1-1; D is possibly TRBD1 (5 bases). The CDR3 loop spans 14 amino acids. The V end was cut by 6 bases, the J end by 1 base, with 15 bases between. Germline V gives CDR1 SQVTM, CDR2 ANQGSEA. The CDR3 sequence: CSVWTPIGNTEAFF. DNA of the CDR3: TGCAGCGTATGGACACCCATCGGGAACACTGAAGCTTTCTTT.

The chain links TRBV7-9 to TRBJ2-7, with 11 bases that match TRBD1. Looked up from germline, CDR1 is SEHNR and CDR2 is FQNEAQ (reference sequence). The CDR3 runs 14 residues. Trimming took 2 bases from V and 6 from J; bases not matched to a gene: 3. CDR3 in amino acids: CASSLMGTGGEQYF. The CDR3 DNA reads as TGTGCCAGCAGCTTAATGGGGACAGGGGGCGAGCAGTACTTC.

The chain recombines TRBV7-8 with TRBJ2-7, with D maybe TRBD1 (6 bases). Trimming cost V 5 bases and J 2 bases, with 7 bases left between them. The CDR3 length is 12 residues. Germline V gene sequence: CDR1 SGHVS, CDR2 FQNEAQ. CDR3 sequence reads: CASSTGPYEQYF. CDR3 nucleotides: TGTGCCAGCAGCACAGGGCCCTACGAGCAGTACTTC.

The chain joins TRBV7-9 to TRBJ1-1; 8 positions match TRBD1. Trimming removed 5 bases from V and 1 base from J; junction bases left unmatched: 6. The CDR3 sequence is 15 residues long. The germline CDR1 and CDR2 sequences are SEHNR and FQNEAQ (reference sequence). The CDR3 bases are TGTGCCAGCAGCCCCGGGACAGGTTCGAACACTGAAGCTTTCTTT. This gives the protein CASSPGTGSNTEAFF.

The J gene is TRBJ2-1, the V gene TRBV11-3, with D possibly TRBD1 on 7 matching bases. The CDR3 loop spans 14 amino acids. Germline V gene data show CDR1 as SGHNT and CDR2 as YENEEA. Deletions cut 1 base from V and 6 bases from J, with 10 bases between. CDR3 nucleotide sequence: TGTGCCAGCAGCTTAGCTCAGGGGGGCAATGAGCAGTTCTTC. Its protein is CASSLAQGGNEQFF.